This T cell receptor beta chain was identified in a study of cytomegalovirus exposure and HLA in healthy donors. With V trimmed by 3 bases and J by 4 bases, 8 bases remained unmatched. CDR3 length: 15 amino acids. Germline CDR1 SGDLS, CDR2 YYNGEE. The PCR ran on 60 Vbeta and 13 Jbeta primers. TCRdb's table, derived via immunoSEQ multiplex PCR, lists solely in-frame clones and lacks some. The sample table includes about 140,000 clones. This clonotype originated in a male donor in good health and CMV-seronegative. The J gene is TRBJ2-5, the V gene TRBV9; 8 positions match TRBD2. Sequenced input: PBMCs. CDR3 in DNA: TGTGCCAGCAGCGATAACGGGGGGGAGGGAGAGACCCAGTACTTC. This gives the protein CASSDNGGEGETQYF.